Shown below are 20 T cell receptor beta chains from a single sample sequenced in a study of blood T cell repertoires in COVID-19. Sequencing used immunoSEQ multiplex PCR; TCRdb keeps in-frame clones, though not all of them. The sample shows about 180,000 clones, 86% of them seen only once. Material for sequencing was peripheral blood. The receptors were sampled from a man in his 70s with active or convalescent COVID-19.

The chain couples TRBV6-5 to TRBJ1-2; TRBD1 matches 8 bases. Germline assignment: CDR1 MNHEY and CDR2 SVGAGI. This CDR3 comprises 15 residues. Unmatched junction bases numbered 8, after V lost 1 base and J lost 7 bases. Written as DNA, the CDR3 is TGTGCCAGCAGTTACTACCTACAGGGGGAAGGTGGCTACACCTTC. Translating gives CASSYYLQGEGGYTF.

This chain uses TRBV5-1 with TRBJ2-3; possible D gene TRBD1, 6 bases. The V gene lost 1 base and the J gene lost 5 bases, with 17 bases spanning the gap. CDR1 and CDR2 from the germline V gene are SGHRS and YFSETQ. The CDR3 is 16 amino acids. In DNA, the CDR3 is TGCGCCAGCAGCTTGTACTCATCCCAAGGGGGAGATACGCAGTATTTT. Translation: CASSLYSSQGGDTQYF.

This chain joins TRBV5-1 and TRBJ2-2; a weak D match, TRBD2 (6 bases). The CDR3 has 15 residues. Deletions cut 1 base from V and 1 base from J, with 8 bases between. Germline-derived CDR1 and CDR2 are SGHRS and YFSETQ. CDR3 protein: CASSLQAGNTGELFF. As DNA, the CDR3 is TGCGCCAGCAGCTTGCAAGCGGGGAACACCGGGGAGCTGTTTTTT.

J is TRBJ2-2 and V is TRBV9, with D perhaps matching TRBD2 (6 bases). The CDR3 sequence is 14 residues long. Germline V gives CDR1 SGDLS, CDR2 YYNGEE. V lost 3 bases and J lost 5, with 11 bases in between. CDR3 in DNA: TGTGCCAGCAGCGGCTGGAGCGGGACCGGGGAGCTGTTTTTT. Encoded protein: CASSGWSGTGELFF.

Only one count was recorded for this clone. V and J are TRBV5-4 and TRBJ1-5; TRBD1 aligns across 7 bases. CDR1 is SGHNT and CDR2 is YYREEE in the germline V gene (reference sequence). The CDR3 has 14 amino acids. The J segment lost 4 bases and the V segment lost 4 bases, leaving 5 bases of the junction unmatched. CDR3 nucleotide sequence: TGTGCCAGCAGCCGCGACAGGGAGAATCAGCCCCAGCATTTT. Translated: CASSRDRENQPQHF.

J is TRBJ2-6 and V is TRBV11-3; D is perhaps TRBD2 (5 bases). The CDR3 is 14 residues long. The V gene's germline CDR1 is SGHNT and CDR2 YENEEA. V shed 8 bases and J shed 1 base, with 9 bases lying between them. CDR3 nucleotides: TGTGCCAGCGAGAGGGATTCTGGGGCCAACGTCCTGACTTTC. It yields the protein CASERDSGANVLTF.

The gene calls are TRBV4-3 and TRBJ1-1, with TRBD1 as a possible D gene (5 bases). The CDR3 loop spans 15 amino acids. Germline values: CDR1 LGHNA, CDR2 YSLEER. The V gene lost 3 bases and the J gene lost 14 bases, with 25 bases spanning the gap. For the CDR3, the DNA is TGCGCCAGCAGCCAGGCGGGGCAAGGAGCGTGGCGGCGATTCTTT. Its protein product is CASSQAGQGAWRRFF.

V is TRBV5-1 and J is TRBJ1-6; D is unresolved. The CDR3 spans 13 residues. In germline, CDR1 is SGHRS, CDR2 YFSETQ. Trimming cost V 3 bases and J 5 bases, with 6 bases left between them. The CDR3 sequence is CASSSDNNSPLHF. CDR3 nucleotide sequence: TGCGCCAGCAGCTCAGATAATAATTCACCCCTCCACTTT.

This clone was seen more than once but under ten times. The chain has TRBV5-1 and TRBJ2-5, with D unresolved. Germline-derived CDR1 and CDR2 are SGHRS and YFSETQ. The CDR3 is made up of 14 amino acids. Trimming took 0 bases from V and 5 from J, leaving 11 bases between them. CDR3 residues: CASSLGTTRETQYF. The CDR3 DNA follows: TGCGCCAGCAGCTTGGGAACTACGCGTGAGACCCAGTACTTC.

The CDR3 DNA is TGTGCCACCAGCAGAGGCACCAGGGTAGATGAGCAGTTCTTC. The encoded protein is CATSRGTRVDEQFF. The chain recombines TRBV15 with TRBJ2-1; the D gene is possibly TRBD1 (5 bases). In germline, CDR1 is LNHNV, CDR2 YYDKDF (reference sequence). The V end was cut by 1 base, the J end by 8 bases, with 12 bases between. The CDR3 is 14 amino acids.

In DNA, the CDR3 is TGTGCCAGCAGTGACATCCGAGGGTACACTGAAGCTTTCTTT. It yields the protein CASSDIRGYTEAFF. The chain recombines TRBV6-1 with TRBJ1-1; D gene ambiguous. V lost 3 bases and J 3 bases, leaving 11 bases between the germline ends. Germline V gives CDR1 MNHNS, CDR2 SASEGT. The CDR3 has 14 residues.

The chain combines TRBV5-1 with TRBJ2-1; tentatively, D is TRBD2 (5 bases). V shed 10 bases and J shed 2 bases, with 10 bases lying between them. Germline assignment: CDR1 SGHRS and CDR2 YFSETQ. The CDR3 has 12 residues. DNA of the CDR3: TGCGCCTCGGGAACAACCTACAATGAGCAGTTCTTC. Encoded protein: CASGTTYNEQFF.

The V and J genes are TRBV6-1 and TRBJ1-1; TRBD1 matches 10 bases. CDR3 size: 15 residues. Germline CDR1 MNHNS, CDR2 SASEGT. After removal of 3 bases from V and 4 bases from J, the junction contained 5 bases not matched to a gene. CDR3 region: CASSDADRGGTEAFF. The CDR3 nucleotides read TGTGCCAGCAGTGACGCGGACAGGGGGGGCACTGAAGCTTTCTTT.

The chain combines TRBV28 with TRBJ2-1; 9 nucleotides agree with TRBD2. The germline gives CDR1 MDHEN, CDR2 SYDVKM. The length of the CDR3 is 16 residues. The junction had 6 bases not matched to a gene; V was cut back by 1 base and J by 5 bases. CDR3 in DNA: TGTGCCAGCAGTTTATCCCTAGCGGGAATTGACAATGAGCAGTTCTTC. Its translation is CASSLSLAGIDNEQFF.

This sequence joins TRBV4-3 and TRBJ2-5; D might be TRBD1 (5 bases). CDR3 length: 13 residues. Germline CDR1 LGHNA, CDR2 YSLEER. V lost 2 bases, J lost 4 bases, and 8 bases lay in between. CDR3 sequence (DNA): TGCGCCAGCAGCCAACAGGGCGGAGAGACCCAGTACTTC. This translates into CASSQQGGETQYF.

The count of this clone is one. This chain links TRBV28 with TRBJ1-1, with unresolved D. Germline V CDR1 and CDR2: MDHEN, SYDVKM. The CDR3 spans 11 residues. Trimming cost V 6 bases and J 10 bases, with 12 bases left between them. Written as DNA, the CDR3 is TGTGCCAGCAGATCTTCCACGGGAGCTTTCTTT. Its translation is CASRSSTGAFF.

The rearrangement uses TRBV15 and TRBJ2-1; a possible D gene is TRBD2 (5 bases). V was clipped by 0 bases and J by 3 bases, with 12 bases between them. The germline V gene has CDR1 LNHNV and CDR2 YYDKDF (reference sequence). This CDR3 is built from 16 residues. The CDR3 sequence is CATSREVGSLYNEQFF. In nucleotides, the CDR3 is TGTGCCACCAGCAGAGAGGTAGGGAGCCTCTACAATGAGCAGTTCTTC.

A few counts support this clone. The chain links TRBV19 to TRBJ1-2; perhaps TRBD1 as D (5 bases). V was pared by 5 bases and J by 4 bases, with 17 bases between. This CDR3 has 15 amino acids. CDR1 is LNHDA, CDR2 SQIVND, per germline (reference sequence). In nucleotides, the CDR3 is TGTGCCAGTAGTGCCCGGGTTGGGGCGACCTATGGCTACACCTTC. Translation: CASSARVGATYGYTF.

This chain uses TRBV14 with TRBJ1-1; D uncertain. Germline loops: CDR1 SGHDN, CDR2 FVKESK. This CDR3 region has 13 residues. Between the trimmed V and J ends, which lost 2 bases and 8 bases, there was a span of 12 bases. The DNA for the CDR3 is TGTGCCAGCAGCCAAAACCAGGATAACGAAGCTTTCTTT. It translates to CASSQNQDNEAFF.

The V gene is TRBV5-5, the J gene TRBJ2-1; TRBD2 aligns across 11 bases. This CDR3 is built from 17 residues. V gave up 3 bases and J gave up 5 bases; unmatched junction bases: 10. Germline V gene sequence: CDR1 SGHKS, CDR2 YYEKEE (reference sequence). The CDR3 DNA follows: TGTGCCAGCAGCTCCAGGAACCGACTAGCGGGAAACAATGAGCAGTTCTTC. It translates to CASSSRNRLAGNNEQFF.